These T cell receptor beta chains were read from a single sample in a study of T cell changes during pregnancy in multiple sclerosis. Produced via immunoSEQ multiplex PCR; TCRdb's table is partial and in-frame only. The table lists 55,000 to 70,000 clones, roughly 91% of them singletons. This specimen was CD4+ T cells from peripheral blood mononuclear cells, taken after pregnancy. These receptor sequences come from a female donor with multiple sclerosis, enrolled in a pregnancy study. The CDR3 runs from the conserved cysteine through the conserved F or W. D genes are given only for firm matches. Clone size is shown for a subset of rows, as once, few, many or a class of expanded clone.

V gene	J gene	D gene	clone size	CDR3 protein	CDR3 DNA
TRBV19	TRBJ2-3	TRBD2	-	CASSNGLAGAKSDTQYF	TGTGCCAGTAGTAACGGACTAGCGGGGGCGAAATCAGATACGCAGTATTTT
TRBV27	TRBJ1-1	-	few	CASSFPVTEAFF	TGTGCCAGCAGTTTTCCGGTAACTGAAGCTTTCTTT
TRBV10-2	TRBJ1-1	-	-	CASAPGVMGTEAFF	TGCGCCAGCGCCCCGGGGGTAATGGGCACTGAAGCTTTCTTT
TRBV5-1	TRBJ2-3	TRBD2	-	CASSLGTSGTADTQYF	TGCGCCAGCAGCTTGGGGACTAGCGGGACGGCAGATACGCAGTATTTT
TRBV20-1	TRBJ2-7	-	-	CSASSYEQYF	TGCAGTGCCTCGTCCTACGAGCAGTACTTC
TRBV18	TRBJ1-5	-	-	CASSPLGGGASNQPQHF	TGTGCCAGCTCACCATTAGGTGGGGGCGCCTCAAATCAGCCCCAGCATTTT
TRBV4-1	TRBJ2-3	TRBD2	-	CASSTRGSGGVVVTDTQYF	TGCGCCAGCAGCACCCGGGGTAGCGGGGGGGTGGTGGTTACAGATACGCAGTATTTT
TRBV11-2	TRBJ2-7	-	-	CASSEGHGSYEQYF	TGTGCCAGCAGCGAGGGACACGGATCCTACGAGCAGTACTTC
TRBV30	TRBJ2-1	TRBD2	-	CAWSAGGGNEQFF	TGTGCCTGGAGTGCGGGAGGGGGTAATGAGCAGTTCTTC
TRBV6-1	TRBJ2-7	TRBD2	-	CASGASGRVEQYF	TGTGCCAGCGGGGCTAGCGGGAGGGTCGAGCAGTACTTC
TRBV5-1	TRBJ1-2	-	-	CASSPGTLLEGYTF	TGCGCCAGCAGCCCCGGGACACTCTTGGAGGGCTACACCTTC
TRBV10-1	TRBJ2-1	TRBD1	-	CASSESRQGTLKNEQFF	TGCGCCAGCAGTGAGTCGAGACAGGGGACGCTCAAGAATGAGCAGTTCTTC
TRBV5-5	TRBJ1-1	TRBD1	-	CASSLRDRGLRDLGTEAFF	TGTGCCAGCAGCTTGAGGGACAGGGGGCTACGAGACTTAGGCACTGAAGCTTTCTTT
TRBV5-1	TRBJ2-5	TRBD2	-	CASSPSPLAGQETQYF	TGCGCCAGCAGCCCCAGCCCGCTAGCGGGACAAGAGACCCAGTACTTC
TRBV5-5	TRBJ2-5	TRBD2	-	CASSSTSGRMRETQYF	TGTGCCAGCAGCTCGACTAGCGGGAGAATGCGAGAGACCCAGTACTTC
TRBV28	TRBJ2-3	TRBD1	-	CASLPGQGTDTQYF	TGTGCCAGCCTACCGGGACAGGGCACAGATACGCAGTATTTT
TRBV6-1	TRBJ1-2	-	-	CASSSPTPNYGYTF	TGTGCCAGCAGTTCCCCGACACCTAACTATGGCTACACCTTC
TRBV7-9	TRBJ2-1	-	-	CASSPPREPHTHNEQFF	TGTGCCAGCAGCCCACCCCGGGAGCCCCATACCCACAATGAGCAGTTCTTC
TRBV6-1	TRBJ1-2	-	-	CASRGGYGYTF	TGTGCCAGCAGAGGAGGCTATGGCTACACCTTC
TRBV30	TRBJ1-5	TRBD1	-	CASQGLKLNQPQHF	TGTGCCTCACAGGGGCTCAAATTGAATCAGCCCCAGCATTTT
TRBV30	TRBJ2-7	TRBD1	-	CAWSVGTGPYEQYF	TGTGCCTGGAGTGTGGGGACAGGGCCCTACGAGCAGTACTTC
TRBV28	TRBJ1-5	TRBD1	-	CASRTGMDGSNQPQHF	TGTGCCAGCAGGACAGGGATGGACGGTAGCAATCAGCCCCAGCATTTT
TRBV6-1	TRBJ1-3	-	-	CASSETADSGNTIYF	TGTGCCAGCAGTGAAACCGCGGACTCTGGAAACACCATATATTTT
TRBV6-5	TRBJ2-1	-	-	CASSYWTGTGSGEQFF	TGTGCCAGCAGTTATTGGACCGGGACTGGTTCAGGAGAGCAGTTCTTC
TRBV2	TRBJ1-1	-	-	CASSEVGQNTEAFF	TGTGCCAGCAGTGAAGTGGGGCAGAACACTGAAGCTTTCTTT
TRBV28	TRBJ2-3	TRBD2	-	CASSPPAGGGTDTQYF	TGTGCCAGCAGTCCCCCGGCGGGAGGTGGCACAGATACGCAGTATTTT
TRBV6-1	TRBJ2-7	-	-	CASGRGTPLTGYF	TGTGCCAGCGGACGGGGGACCCCTCTTACTGGGTACTTC
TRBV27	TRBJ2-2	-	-	CASSLESGAAGELFF	TGTGCCAGCAGTTTAGAGAGCGGAGCCGCCGGGGAGCTGTTTTTT
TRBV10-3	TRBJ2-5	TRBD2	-	CAISELPSGRSQETQYF	TGTGCCATCAGTGAGTTGCCTAGCGGGAGGAGTCAAGAGACCCAGTACTTC
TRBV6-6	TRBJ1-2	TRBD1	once	CASSNPGTGNGYTF	TGTGCCAGCAGTAACCCAGGGACAGGGAACGGCTACACCTTC
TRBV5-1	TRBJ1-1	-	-	CASSLEIQGEAFF	TGCGCCAGCAGCTTGGAGATCCAGGGCGAAGCTTTCTTT
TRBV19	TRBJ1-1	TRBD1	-	CASSVEQGGNTEAFF	TGTGCCAGTAGTGTCGAACAGGGGGGGAACACTGAAGCTTTCTTT
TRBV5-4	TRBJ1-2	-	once	CASTSNGGYNYGYTF	TGTGCCAGCACCTCCAACGGGGGTTATAACTATGGCTACACCTTC